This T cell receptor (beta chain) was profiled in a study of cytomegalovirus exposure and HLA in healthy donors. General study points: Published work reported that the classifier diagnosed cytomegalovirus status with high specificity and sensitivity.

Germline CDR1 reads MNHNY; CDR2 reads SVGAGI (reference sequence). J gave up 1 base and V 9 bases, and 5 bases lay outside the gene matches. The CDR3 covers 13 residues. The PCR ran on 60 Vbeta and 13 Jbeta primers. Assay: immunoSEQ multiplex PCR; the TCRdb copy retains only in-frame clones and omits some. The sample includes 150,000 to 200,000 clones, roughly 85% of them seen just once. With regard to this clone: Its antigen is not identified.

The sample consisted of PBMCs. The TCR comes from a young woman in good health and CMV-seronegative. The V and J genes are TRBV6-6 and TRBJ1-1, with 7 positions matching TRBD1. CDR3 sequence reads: CASSTGRNTEAFF. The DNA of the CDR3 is TGTGCCAGTTCGACAGGGAGGAACACTGAAGCTTTCTTT.